These 26 T cell receptor beta chains came from one sample sequenced in a study of T cell responses to AZD1222 COVID-19 vaccine. Repertoires were generated with immunoSEQ multiplex PCR, while TCRdb's copy carries only in-frame clones and drops some. The top ten hold about 1.9% of the sample, which has roughly 150,000 clones, roughly 93% seen once. The starting material was peripheral blood, obtained 28 days after the second AZD1222 dose. Every receptor here comes from an adult who received the AZD1222 COVID-19 vaccine.

The J gene is TRBJ1-2, the V gene TRBV3-1 (or the pseudogene TRBV3-2); D is unresolved. The germline V gene has CDR1 LGHDT and CDR2 YNNKEL (reference sequence). The CDR3 is made up of 13 amino acids. Trimming stripped 1 base from V and 4 bases from J, with 7 bases between. The CDR3 loop reads CASSQVEGYGYTF. In nucleotides, the CDR3 is TGTGCCAGCAGCCAAGTAGAGGGCTATGGCTACACCTTC.

The chain joins TRBV7-8 to TRBJ2-6; 9 nucleotides match TRBD1. The CDR3 contains 17 residues. Germline trimming cut 5 bases from V and 0 bases from J; bases unmatched to any gene: 5. Germline V gene sequence: CDR1 SGHVS, CDR2 FQNEAQ. This chain's CDR3 is CASSEGQGSSGANVLTF. CDR3 in DNA: TGTGCCAGCAGCGAGGGACAGGGTTCCTCTGGGGCCAACGTCCTGACTTTC.

The J gene is TRBJ1-4, the V gene TRBV18, with 7 nucleotides matching TRBD1. V was clipped by 8 bases and J by 3 bases; unmatched bases: 3. This CDR3 region has 13 residues. CDR1 and CDR2 from the germline V gene are KGHSH and LQKENI. The CDR3 spells CASRGTANEKLFF. CDR3 sequence (DNA): TGTGCCAGCAGGGGGACAGCTAATGAAAAACTGTTTTTT.

This chain joins TRBV6-6 and TRBJ1-5; D unresolved. V gave up 7 bases and J gave up 1 base, with 8 bases separating them. Germline V gene lookup returns CDR1 MNHNY and CDR2 SVGAGI (reference sequence). This CDR3 comprises 13 residues. The CDR3 nucleotides are TGTGCCAGCACTTATATAAGCAATCAGCCCCAGCATTTT. As protein: CASTYISNQPQHF.

The chain joins TRBV5-1 to TRBJ1-4; maybe TRBD1 (5 bases). The V end was cut by 7 bases, the J end by 3 bases, with 13 bases between. The V gene's germline CDR1 is SGHRS and CDR2 YFSETQ. This CDR3 comprises 14 residues. CDR3 amino acids: CASSPGWANEKLFF. The CDR3, as DNA: TGCGCCAGCTCCCCAGGGTGGGCTAATGAAAAACTGTTTTTT. Full variable domain (remainder filled in from reference TRBV5-1 and TRBJ1-4): KAGVTQTPRYLIKTRGQQVTLSCSPISGHRSVSWYQQTPGQGLQFLFEYFSETQRNKGNFPGRFSGRQFSNSRSEMNVSTLELGDSALYLCASSPGWANEKLFFGSGTQLSVL.

V gene TRBV30 combines with J gene TRBJ1-5; a possible D gene is TRBD1 (5 bases). Trimming shortened V by 2 bases and J by 6 bases, and 8 bases separated the two germline ends. Germline V lookup: CDR1 GTSNPN, CDR2 SVGIG (reference sequence). CDR3 size: 12 residues. The chain's CDR3 is CAWSRGFQPQHF. The CDR3 nucleotides read TGTGCCTGGAGTCGGGGGTTTCAGCCCCAGCATTTT.

The chain joins TRBV5-1 to TRBJ1-3; 9 bases line up with TRBD1. Germline CDR1 is SGHRS and CDR2 is YFSETQ. With 3 bases clipped from V and 4 bases from J, the junction kept 2 bases outside the gene matches. The CDR3 has 14 residues. The CDR3 is CASSWTGEGNTIYF. The DNA of the CDR3 is TGCGCCAGCAGCTGGACAGGGGAGGGAAACACCATATATTTT.

This chain's CDR3 is CASSSRSGEDTQYF. CDR3 coding DNA: TGTGCCAGCAGCTCGCGGTCAGGGGAGGATACGCAGTATTTT. The chain joins TRBV5-4 to TRBJ2-3; maybe TRBD1 (6 bases). Trimming took 3 bases from V and 6 from J, leaving 14 bases between them. CDR1 and CDR2 from the germline V gene are SGHNT and YYREEE (reference sequence). CDR3 length equals 14 residues.

J is TRBJ2-1 and V is TRBV11-2, with TRBD2 matching 8 bases. V lost 5 bases to trimming and J lost 3 bases; unmatched junction nucleotides: 12. Germline CDR1 and CDR2: SGHAT and FQNNGV. The CDR3 sequence is 17 residues long. CDR3 loop: CASSARSGRVDYNEQFF. For the CDR3, the DNA is TGTGCCAGCAGCGCACGGTCCGGGAGGGTAGACTACAATGAGCAGTTCTTC.

V is TRBV6-5 and J is TRBJ1-6, with D possibly being TRBD1 (5 bases). The germline gives CDR1 MNHEY, CDR2 SVGAGI. This CDR3 contains 15 residues. The germline V and J ends were trimmed by 1 base and 9 bases, with 13 bases remaining between them. The CDR3 coding sequence is TGTGCCAGCAGTTACTTCGTCATGGGGGGTTCACCCCTCCACTTT. Encoded protein: CASSYFVMGGSPLHF.

The chain carries TRBV4-1 and TRBJ2-1; D call uncertain. CDR1 is MGHRA and CDR2 is YSYEKL in the germline V gene. The CDR3 runs 15 residues. V dropped 3 bases and J dropped 4 bases, with 13 bases sitting between them. The CDR3 sequence is CASSQPGRPYNEQFF. As DNA, the CDR3 is TGCGCCAGCAGCCAGCCGGGTCGGCCATACAATGAGCAGTTCTTC.

The gene calls are TRBV5-1 and TRBJ2-2; a weak D match, TRBD2 (5 bases). V was trimmed by 5 bases and J by 1 base, leaving 9 bases between them. CDR3 length: 14 residues. Germline assignment: CDR1 SGHRS and CDR2 YFSETQ. CDR3 coding DNA: TGCGCCAGCAGGGGTGGAGGGAACACCGGGGAGCTGTTTTTT. Encoded protein: CASRGGGNTGELFF. Variable domain in full (rest from reference TRBV5-1 and TRBJ2-2): KAGVTQTPRYLIKTRGQQVTLSCSPISGHRSVSWYQQTPGQGLQFLFEYFSETQRNKGNFPGRFSGRQFSNSRSEMNVSTLELGDSALYLCASRGGGNTGELFFGEGSRLTVL.

The rearrangement uses TRBV6-5 and TRBJ1-2; D is perhaps TRBD1 (5 bases). Trimming cost V 2 bases and J 8 bases, with 12 bases left between them. CDR1 MNHEY and CDR2 SVGAGI come from the germline V gene. This CDR3 region has 13 residues. CDR3 protein: CASSYGGNGGYTF. The CDR3 DNA is TGTGCCAGCAGTTACGGGGGGAACGGGGGCTACACCTTC.

The CDR3 reads CASSSGRSSGNTIYF. CDR3 in DNA: TGTGCCAGCAGCTCGGGACGGAGCTCTGGAAACACCATATATTTT. The chain carries TRBV7-6 and TRBJ1-3; D might be TRBD1 (5 bases). This CDR3 contains 15 residues. Germline V gene lookup returns CDR1 SGHVS and CDR2 FNYEAQ. The ends were cut back, 4 bases at V and 0 bases at J, with 10 bases in the middle.

V gene TRBV19 combines with J gene TRBJ1-3; 9 bases agree with TRBD1. V was clipped by 5 bases and J by 0 bases; unmatched bases: 5. Germline V lookup: CDR1 LNHDA, CDR2 SQIVND (reference sequence). The CDR3 runs 16 residues. The CDR3 DNA follows: TGTGCCAGTAGTGTCGACAGGGGGGACTCTGGAAACACCATATATTTT. Translation gives CASSVDRGDSGNTIYF.

This chain joins TRBV5-5 and TRBJ2-5; no firm D call. V was cut by 0 bases and J by 3 bases, with 3 bases left in between. Germline V gene sequence: CDR1 SGHKS, CDR2 YYEKEE (reference sequence). The length of the CDR3 is 12 residues. The CDR3: CASSLAKETQYF. In DNA form, the CDR3 reads TGTGCCAGCAGCTTGGCCAAAGAGACCCAGTACTTC. The full variable domain, completed using reference TRBV5-5 and TRBJ2-5, is DAGVTQSPTHLIKTRGQQVTLRCSPISGHKSVSWYQQVLGQGPQFIFQYYEKEERGRGNFPDRFSARQFPNYSSELNVNALLLGDSALYLCASSLAKETQYFGPGTRLLVL.

The chain is built from TRBV11-3 and TRBJ1-5; D not certain. CDR3 length equals 16 residues. Germline V gene sequence: CDR1 SGHNT, CDR2 YENEEA. Between the trimmed V and J ends, which lost 1 base and 2 bases, there was a span of 12 bases. CDR3 sequence reads: CASSLGCQEGNQPQHF. Written as DNA, the CDR3 is TGTGCCAGCAGCTTAGGTTGCCAGGAGGGCAATCAGCCCCAGCATTTT.

This clone was observed at least ten times. The chain couples TRBV7-2 to TRBJ2-7; weak D call: TRBD1 (5 bases). CDR3 length equals 14 residues. Germline V gene data show CDR1 as SGHTA and CDR2 as FQGNSA. Trimming shortened V by 1 base and J by 1 base, and 8 bases separated the two germline ends. The CDR3 DNA reads TGTGCCAGCAGCTTAGAGACAGAATCCTACGAGCAGTACTTC. This encodes CASSLETESYEQYF.

The genes are TRBV5-4 and TRBJ2-1; no definite D call. The CDR3 is made up of 13 amino acids. The germline gives CDR1 SGHNT, CDR2 YYREEE (reference sequence). Trimming pared 4 bases from V and 4 bases from J, leaving 9 bases between. CDR3 sequence reads: CASSPTQYNEQFF. The CDR3 DNA is TGTGCCAGCAGCCCGACTCAGTACAATGAGCAGTTCTTC.

The chain carries TRBV30 and TRBJ2-6; 10 nucleotides match TRBD1. Germline V gene data show CDR1 as GTSNPN and CDR2 as SVGIG (reference sequence). The CDR3 has 18 residues. V lost 0 bases to trimming and J lost 0 bases; unmatched junction nucleotides: 5. Here the CDR3 reads CAWSVGQGGISGANVLTF. DNA for the CDR3: TGTGCCTGGAGTGTAGGACAGGGGGGGATCTCTGGGGCCAACGTCCTGACTTTC.

V gene TRBV7-9 combines with J gene TRBJ2-1; 10 nucleotides align to TRBD1. The V segment lost 3 bases and the J segment 5 bases; nucleotides outside the gene matches: 1. CDR1 and CDR2 from the germline V gene are SEHNR and FQNEAQ (reference sequence). The CDR3 loop spans 14 amino acids. The chain's CDR3 is CASSLDRGDNEQFF. Written as DNA, the CDR3 is TGTGCCAGCAGCTTGGACAGGGGGGACAATGAGCAGTTCTTC.

V is TRBV9 and J is TRBJ1-3, with D unresolved. The CDR3 is made up of 15 amino acids. Trimming cost V 4 bases and J 0 bases, with 11 bases left between them. Germline CDR1 and CDR2: SGDLS and YYNGEE. The chain's CDR3 is CASSSRPSSGNTIYF. The CDR3 nucleotides read TGTGCCAGCAGCTCCCGACCTAGCTCTGGAAACACCATATATTTT.

V usage is TRBV5-1 and J usage is TRBJ2-1; possibly TRBD1 for D (6 bases). This CDR3 is 17 amino acids long. Between the trimmed V and J ends, which lost 0 bases and 0 bases, there was a span of 13 bases. Germline V lookup: CDR1 SGHRS, CDR2 YFSETQ. CDR3 region: CASSLEGGQYSYNEQFF. The CDR3 DNA reads as TGCGCCAGCAGCTTGGAAGGGGGTCAATACTCCTACAATGAGCAGTTCTTC.

Comment on this clone: The identical CDR3 is also encoded by other nucleotide sequences in the sample. The chain uses TRBV20-1 and TRBJ2-1; 7 bases are shared with TRBD2. CDR1 DFQATT and CDR2 SNEGSKA come from the germline V gene (reference sequence). The CDR3 spans 14 residues. V was clipped by 3 bases and J by 1 base; unmatched bases: 3. The CDR3 DNA sequence: TGCAGTGCTAGTGGGCGGGGGTCCTACAATGAGCAGTTCTTC. This sequence encodes CSASGRGSYNEQFF.

This rearrangement joins TRBV7-2 to TRBJ2-3; D gene uncertain. This CDR3 is 14 amino acids long. CDR1 and CDR2 from the germline V gene are SGHTA and FQGNSA. The ends were cut back, 1 base at V and 4 bases at J, with 9 bases in the middle. The CDR3, as DNA: TGTGCCAGCAGCTTAGGCGGCCCCCCAGATACGCAGTATTTT. Protein product: CASSLGGPPDTQYF.

With respect to this clone: Germline is not matched at one junction end, which may reflect a read error. This chain uses TRBV7-9 with TRBJ1-4; D is unresolved. CDR1 is SEHNR and CDR2 is FQNEAQ in the germline V gene (reference sequence). The CDR3 consists of 13 residues. The CDR3 spells CASGLKAAEKLFF. CDR3 coding DNA: TGTGCCAGCGGCTTAAAGGCAGCTGAAAAACTGTTTTTT.